The clone carrying this T cell receptor (beta chain) was counted a few times. Its specificity is unknown. The data were taken from a study of cytomegalovirus exposure and HLA in healthy donors. Study-level results: Several V segments, TRBV6-2 and TRBV6-3 among them, could not be told apart and were dropped. In a later analysis, TCR beta V- and J-gene trimming showed a link to a missense DCLRE1C variant.

PCR was performed using 60 Vbeta and 13 Jbeta primers. Libraries were prepared by immunoSEQ multiplex PCR; TCRdb keeps only in-frame clonotypes and omits some of them. Here the sample spans about 190,000 clones, roughly four fifths being singletons. The length of the CDR3 is 12 residues. V lost 7 bases to trimming and J lost 5 bases, with 12 bases between them. Germline V gene sequence: CDR1 PRHDT, CDR2 FYEKMQ (reference sequence). Sequencing was carried out using PBMCs. The clonotype was recovered from a man in his late teens or twenties in good health and CMV-seronegative. The chain couples TRBV13 to TRBJ2-7; D is possibly TRBD2 (6 bases). The CDR3 sequence: CASNKRGNEQYF. In DNA form, the CDR3 reads TGTGCCAGCAATAAACGGGGGAACGAGCAGTACTTC.